This TCR beta chain is from a study of Tregs in tolerant kidney transplant recipients. Recipients received nonmyeloablative bone marrow transplants from related graft donors, with transient mixed chimerism. CD4+CD25+CD127- Tregs, CD4+CD25- non-Tregs, CD4 and CD8 cells were sorted. The CDR3 covers 14 residues. Trimming pared 5 bases from V and 1 base from J, leaving 11 bases between. Germline V CDR1 and CDR2: SSHAT, FNYEAQ (reference sequence). The protocol was immunoSEQ multiplex PCR, while the TCRdb copy is restricted to in-frame clones and leaves out a portion. The table lists more than 90,000 clones, approximately 93% of them singletons.

This material consisted of CD4+ T cells from blood (PBMCs), taken 12 months after the transplant. The V call is TRBV7-7, the J call TRBJ2-5, with D perhaps matching TRBD1 (5 bases). The clonotype comes from a human patient who received a combined kidney and bone marrow transplant. Some T cells may be graft donor cells. The CDR3 reads CASSPRGSQETQYF. CDR3 nucleotides: TGTGCCAGCAGCCCAAGGGGATCCCAAGAGACCCAGTACTTC.